This entry is about one TCR beta chain. The antigen remains unidentified. The data were obtained in a study of CD8+CD57+ T cells in acquired aplastic anemia. In the study overall: The DNA of sorted CD4+ and CD8+ cells averaged around 3 ug. Study-wide results and limits: Levels of CD8+ Simpson's diversity were not significantly distinct in patients versus controls. Overlap between patients and controls comprised just under 30 CD8+ CDR3 sequences.

Patients chosen for sequencing had CD8+CD57+ cells that had expanded, as shown by flow cytometry. Blood samples were obtained from patients who had received no prior therapy. CDR1 and CDR2 (germline): SGHTA, FQGNSA. With V trimmed by 3 bases and J by 7 bases, 6 bases remained unmatched. The length of the CDR3 is 13 residues. Profiling of TCR beta VDJ combinations and CDR3 sequences used genomic DNA as template. TCRdb redid the calling of the reads with MiXCR, one entry per CDR3 protein. The sample yields roughly 220,000 distinct CDR3 sequences, approximately 65% seen once. Sequenced sample: sorted CD4+, CD8+, or CD8+CD57+ T cells (not recorded which) from PBMCs. This clonotype was obtained from a human donor with aplastic anemia. V usage is TRBV7-2 and J usage is TRBJ2-7; 7 nucleotides agree with TRBD1. The CDR3 nucleotides are TGTGCCAGCAGCTTTGACAGGGAACGGGAGCAGTACTTC. Protein product: CASSFDREREQYF.